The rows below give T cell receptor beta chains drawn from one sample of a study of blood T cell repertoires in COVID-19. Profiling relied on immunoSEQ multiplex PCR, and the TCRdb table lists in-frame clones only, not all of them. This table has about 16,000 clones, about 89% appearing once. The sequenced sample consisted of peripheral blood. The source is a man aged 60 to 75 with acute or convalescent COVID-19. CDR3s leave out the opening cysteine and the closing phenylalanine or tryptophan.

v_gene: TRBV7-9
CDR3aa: ASSLQRGGTRNTGELF

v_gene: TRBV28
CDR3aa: ASRPREGRNEQY

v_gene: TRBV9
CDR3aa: ASSPRPGDEQF

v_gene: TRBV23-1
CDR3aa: ASRITRVAF

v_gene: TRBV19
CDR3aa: ASSEYAGEKLF

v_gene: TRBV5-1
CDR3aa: ASSLGWQLNTEAF

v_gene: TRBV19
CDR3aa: ASRYKGGRESEQF

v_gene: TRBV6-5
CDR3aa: ASSKTSSLSAF

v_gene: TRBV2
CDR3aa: ASSWRGTYEQY

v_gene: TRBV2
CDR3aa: ASRIRGTYGYT

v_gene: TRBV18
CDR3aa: ASSPPTGVQETQY

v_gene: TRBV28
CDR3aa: ASSLIGGASYEQY

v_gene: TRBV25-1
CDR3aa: ASSGTGRETQY

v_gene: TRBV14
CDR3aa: ASSIQKGASEKLF

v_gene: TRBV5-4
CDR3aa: ASSRAKAGGRYNEQF

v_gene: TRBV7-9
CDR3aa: ASSFQAGSVLAVNNEQF

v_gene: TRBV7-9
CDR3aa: ASSSPTGGGYT

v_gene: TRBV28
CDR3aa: ASTLGADTGELF

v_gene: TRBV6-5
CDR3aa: ASSYPTTAYNSPLH

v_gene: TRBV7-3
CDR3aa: ASSKWGGGQETQY

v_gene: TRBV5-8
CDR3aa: ASNDGTSVRGYT

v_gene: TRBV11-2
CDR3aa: ASRRYGQGQETQY

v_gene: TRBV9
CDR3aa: ASSVSGNLDEQY

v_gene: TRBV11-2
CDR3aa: ASSFQGNTEAF

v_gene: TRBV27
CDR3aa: ASSLLGTSGRYRSSYNEQF